Below, one T cell receptor beta chain is given with its context. At least ten counts were recorded for this clonotype. Its antigen remains unidentified. The record has no base qualities; no much larger clone is one base away. Library method: RACE. The sequencer listed for this sample is NextSeq 500. Library preparation attached unique molecular identifiers to individual cDNA molecules for quantitative, reproducible TCR counting. From each blood RNA sample, both TCR alpha and TCR beta chains were sequenced. On the authors' methods: The median number of TCRs per sample was roughly 94,000, ranging from 23,224 to 690,600. V, J and CDR3 annotation of the TCR reads was carried out using the Decombinator software suite. For the PS versus PT1 abundance plots, all samples were subsampled to the same number of TCRs (28,000). Expanded TCRs were defined as absent before sensitization and observed at least eight times at the 2-week time point. Through fastp at Q25 and MiXCR, TCRdb rebuilt clones from the public reads, retaining in-frame beta chains. For every CDR3 protein sequence, its rows merge into one entry that carries the most common genes and DNA. TCRdb's processing, not the authors' own work, is the source of the V and J calls. The sample table records 84,000 or so distinct CDR3 sequences; around 8.8% of these occur just once. Approximately 2.8% of the sample is held by the ten biggest clonotypes.

The sample belongs to a study of human T cells and chemical hapten exposure (dated by TCRdb to the early 2020s). Background for the entire study: For sensitization, 2% DPC in acetone was applied to an approximately 2 cm by approximately 2 cm area of upper inner arm skin. Throughout the approximately 24-week study period, patients were also given weekly therapeutic DPC doses on the scalp. Patch tests used Finn chambers with 0.01% DPC on the upper back, scored after 6 days by International Contact Dermatitis Research Group standards. The mostly female patient cohort included alopecia areata with under or over 50% scalp involvement, alopecia totalis and alopecia universalis. Libraries were combined into a pool for sequencing, and differences in TCR yield between samples came mainly from small differences in library volumes within the pool. In alopecia patients, the study followed how the peripheral blood TCR repertoire changed in vivo over primary and secondary sensitization to diphenylcyclopropenone (DPC), a hapten. Blood samples were taken from patients before sensitization (week 0) and at 2, 6 and about 24 weeks after DPC sensitization. Blood for TCR sequencing was provided by twenty-nine alopecia patients at one to four time points (pre-sensitization, 2, 6 and 24 weeks). Study-wide findings and limitations: Repeated subsampling changed both the strength of the expansion versus patch-test correlation and the threshold at which the correlation became significant. Compared with pre-sensitization or healthy control sets, expanded TCRs formed significantly more large CDR3 similarity clusters, which is consistent with antigen-driven responses. Because all patients had alopecia, a presumed autoimmune disease, the immune response of the patients might differ from that of healthy individuals. A positive correlation was found between the number of PT1 expanded TCRs and patch test score, with significance reached at thresholds 8, 16 and 32 but not 4. DPC sensitization did not change how many TCRs were above 1 in 1000 frequency, and no evidence was found of alterations in global repertoire structure.

V and J lose 2 bases and 4 bases, and a span of 14 bases separates them. CDR1 and CDR2, per the germline V gene, are MGHRA and YSYEKL. Measured from the cysteine to the phenylalanine, the CDR3 is 16 residues long. The sequence is cut down to CDR3 DNA, 48 bases in frame from base 1. Per the publication, the time point label means: pre-sensitization, week 0. This sample's treatment or condition label indicates: therapeutic diphenylcyclopropenone sensitization with weekly scalp DPC. Blood at each patch-test visit was drawn before the patch test was applied. Patients were eligible if aged 18 to 70, diagnosed with alopecia and judged suitable for DPC therapy, and pregnant patients were excluded. Total RNA was isolated from unfractionated whole blood collected in Tempus Blood RNA tubes.

The sequence was obtained from a man aged 35-49 years with alopecia areata. Some clones in this sample may be carry-over from other donors' samples. Recombination connected TRBV4-1 to TRBJ2-2; the D gene is perhaps TRBD1, from 6 matching bases. The sequenced sample was whole blood, obtained in connection with sensitization to the hapten diphenylcyclopropenone (DPC). The nucleotides read TGCGCCAGCAGCCAAAATTGGGGGCTGGGCACCGGGGAGCTGTTTTTT. It codes for CASSQNWGLGTGELFF.